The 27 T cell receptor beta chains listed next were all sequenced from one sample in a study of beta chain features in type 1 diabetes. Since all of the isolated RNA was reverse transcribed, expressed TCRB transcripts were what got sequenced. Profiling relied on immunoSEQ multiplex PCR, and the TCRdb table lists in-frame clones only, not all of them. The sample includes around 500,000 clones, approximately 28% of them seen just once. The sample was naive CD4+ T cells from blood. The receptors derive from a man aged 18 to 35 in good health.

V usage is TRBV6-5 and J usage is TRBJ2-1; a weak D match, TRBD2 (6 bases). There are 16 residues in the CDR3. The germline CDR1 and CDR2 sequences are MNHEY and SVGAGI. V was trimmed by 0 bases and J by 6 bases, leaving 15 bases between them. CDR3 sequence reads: CASSYSLGGLPNEQFF. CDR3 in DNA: TGTGCCAGCAGTTACTCGTTGGGGGGACTCCCCAATGAGCAGTTCTTC.

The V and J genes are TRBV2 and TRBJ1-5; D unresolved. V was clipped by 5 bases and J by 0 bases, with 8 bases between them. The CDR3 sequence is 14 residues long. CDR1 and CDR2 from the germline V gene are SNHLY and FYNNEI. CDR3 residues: CASSSLGSNQPQHF. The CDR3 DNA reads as TGTGCCAGCAGTTCCTTGGGTAGCAATCAGCCCCAGCATTTT.

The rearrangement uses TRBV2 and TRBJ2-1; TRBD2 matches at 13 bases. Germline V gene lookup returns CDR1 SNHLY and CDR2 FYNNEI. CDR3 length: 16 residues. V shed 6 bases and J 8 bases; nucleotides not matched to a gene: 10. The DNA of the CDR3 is TGTGCCAGCAGGGCCTCGGGACTAGCGGGAATCGATGAGCAGTTCTTC. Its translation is CASRASGLAGIDEQFF.

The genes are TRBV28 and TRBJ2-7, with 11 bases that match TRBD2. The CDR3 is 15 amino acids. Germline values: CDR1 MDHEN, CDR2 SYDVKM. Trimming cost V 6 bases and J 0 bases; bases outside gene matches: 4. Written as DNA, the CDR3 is TGTGCCAGCAGACCTACTAGCGGGAGCTCCTACGAGCAGTACTTC. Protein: CASRPTSGSSYEQYF.

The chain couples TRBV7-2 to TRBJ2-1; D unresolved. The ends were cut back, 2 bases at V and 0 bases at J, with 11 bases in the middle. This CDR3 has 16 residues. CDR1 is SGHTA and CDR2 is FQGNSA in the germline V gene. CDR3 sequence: CASSLSGWSSYNEQFF. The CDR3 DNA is TGTGCCAGCAGCTTAAGTGGATGGAGCTCCTACAATGAGCAGTTCTTC.

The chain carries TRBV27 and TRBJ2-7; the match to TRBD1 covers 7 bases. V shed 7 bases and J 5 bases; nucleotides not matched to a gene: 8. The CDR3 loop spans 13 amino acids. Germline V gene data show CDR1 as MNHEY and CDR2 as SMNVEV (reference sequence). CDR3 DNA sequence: TGTGCCAGCAATCCGAGACAGGGAGACGAGCAGTACTTC. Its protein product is CASNPRQGDEQYF.

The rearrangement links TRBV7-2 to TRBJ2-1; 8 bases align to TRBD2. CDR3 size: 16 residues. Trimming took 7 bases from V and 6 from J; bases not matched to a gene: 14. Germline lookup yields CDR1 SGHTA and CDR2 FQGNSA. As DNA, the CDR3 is TGTGCCAGCACCATACCCCGGGGACTAGTAGGCAATGAGCAGTTCTTC. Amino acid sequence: CASTIPRGLVGNEQFF.

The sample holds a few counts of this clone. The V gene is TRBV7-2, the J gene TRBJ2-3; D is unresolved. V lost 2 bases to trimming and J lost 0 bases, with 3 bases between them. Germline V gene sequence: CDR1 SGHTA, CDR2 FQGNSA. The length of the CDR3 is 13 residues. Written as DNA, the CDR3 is TGTGCCAGCAGCTTATCGAGCACAGATACGCAGTATTTT. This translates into CASSLSSTDTQYF.

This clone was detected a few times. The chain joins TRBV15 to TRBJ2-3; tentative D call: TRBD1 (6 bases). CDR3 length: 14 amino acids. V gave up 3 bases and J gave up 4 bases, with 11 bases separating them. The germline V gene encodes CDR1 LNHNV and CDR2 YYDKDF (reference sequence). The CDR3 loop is CATSSSKGADTQYF. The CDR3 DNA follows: TGTGCCACCAGCAGTTCTAAGGGGGCAGATACGCAGTATTTT.

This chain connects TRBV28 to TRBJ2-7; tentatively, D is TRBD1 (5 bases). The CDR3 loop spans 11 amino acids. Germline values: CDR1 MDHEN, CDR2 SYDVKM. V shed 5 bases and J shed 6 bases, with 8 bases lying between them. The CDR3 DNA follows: TGTGCCAGCAGTAAGGGGCTCGAGCAGTACTTC. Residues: CASSKGLEQYF.

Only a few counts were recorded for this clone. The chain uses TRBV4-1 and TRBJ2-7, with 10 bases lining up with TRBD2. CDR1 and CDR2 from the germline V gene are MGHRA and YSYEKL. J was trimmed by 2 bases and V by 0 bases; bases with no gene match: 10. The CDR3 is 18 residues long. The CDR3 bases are TGCGCCAGCAGCCAAGATTCTAGCGGGAGCATTTGGGCCTACGAGCAGTACTTC. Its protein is CASSQDSSGSIWAYEQYF.

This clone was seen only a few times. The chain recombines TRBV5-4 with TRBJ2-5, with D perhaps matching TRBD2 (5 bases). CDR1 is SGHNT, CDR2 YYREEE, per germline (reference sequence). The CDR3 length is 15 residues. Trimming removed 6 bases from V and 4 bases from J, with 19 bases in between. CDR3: CASTVGFAAGETQYF. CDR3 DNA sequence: TGTGCCAGCACCGTAGGGTTCGCGGCGGGAGAGACCCAGTACTTC.

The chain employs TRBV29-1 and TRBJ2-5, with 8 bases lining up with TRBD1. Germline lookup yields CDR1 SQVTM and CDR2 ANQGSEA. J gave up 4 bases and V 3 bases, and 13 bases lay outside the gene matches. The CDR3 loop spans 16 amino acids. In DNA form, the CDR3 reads TGCAGCGTTGACCTCAGGTGGGACAGGCGGGGAGAGACCCAGTACTTC. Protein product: CSVDLRWDRRGETQYF.

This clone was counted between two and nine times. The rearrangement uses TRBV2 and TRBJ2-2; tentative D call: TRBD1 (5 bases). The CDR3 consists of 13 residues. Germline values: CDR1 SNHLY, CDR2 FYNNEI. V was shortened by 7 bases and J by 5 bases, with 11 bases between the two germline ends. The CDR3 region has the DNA TGTGCCAGCACGGCAGGGCCTACCGGGGAGCTGTTTTTT. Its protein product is CASTAGPTGELFF.

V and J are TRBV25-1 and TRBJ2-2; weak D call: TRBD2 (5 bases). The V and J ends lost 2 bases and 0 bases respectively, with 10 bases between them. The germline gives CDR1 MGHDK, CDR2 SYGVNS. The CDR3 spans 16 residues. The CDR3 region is CASSEPPGSNTGELFF. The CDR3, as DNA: TGTGCCAGCAGTGAACCCCCGGGATCGAACACCGGGGAGCTGTTTTTT.

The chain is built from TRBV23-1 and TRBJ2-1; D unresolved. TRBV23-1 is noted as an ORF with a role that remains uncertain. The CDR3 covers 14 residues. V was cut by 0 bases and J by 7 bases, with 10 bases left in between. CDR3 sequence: CASSQSKLGNEQFF. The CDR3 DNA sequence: TGCGCCAGCAGTCAATCTAAACTGGGGAATGAGCAGTTCTTC.

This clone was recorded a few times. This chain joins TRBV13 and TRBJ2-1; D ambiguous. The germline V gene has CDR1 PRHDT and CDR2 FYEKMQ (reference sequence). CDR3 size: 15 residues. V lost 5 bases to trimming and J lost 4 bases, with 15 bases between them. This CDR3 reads CASSHPLGRYNEQFF. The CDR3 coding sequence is TGTGCCAGCAGCCATCCCCTTGGACGGTACAATGAGCAGTTCTTC.

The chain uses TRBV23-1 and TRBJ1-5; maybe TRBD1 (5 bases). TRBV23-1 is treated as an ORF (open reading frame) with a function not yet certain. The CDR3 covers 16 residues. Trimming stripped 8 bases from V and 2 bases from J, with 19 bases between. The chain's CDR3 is CASGRDLVLGNQPQHF. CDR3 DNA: TGCGCCAGCGGCAGGGACTTGGTGTTGGGCAATCAGCCCCAGCATTTT.

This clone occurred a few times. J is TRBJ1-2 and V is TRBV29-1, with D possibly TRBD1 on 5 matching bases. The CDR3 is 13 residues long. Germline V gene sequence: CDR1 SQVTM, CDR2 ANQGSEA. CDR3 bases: TGCACCATAAATCAGGGAACCCTTTATGGCTACACCTTC. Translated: CTINQGTLYGYTF.

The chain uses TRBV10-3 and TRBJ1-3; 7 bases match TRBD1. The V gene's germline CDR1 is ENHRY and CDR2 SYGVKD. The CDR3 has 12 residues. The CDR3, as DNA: TGTTCCACCAGACAGGGCGGAAACACCATATATTTT. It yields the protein CSTRQGGNTIYF.

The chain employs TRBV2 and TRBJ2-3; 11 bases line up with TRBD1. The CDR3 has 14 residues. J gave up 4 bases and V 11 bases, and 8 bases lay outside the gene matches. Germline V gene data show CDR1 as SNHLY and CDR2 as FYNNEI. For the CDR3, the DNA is TGTGCCTACGGACAGGGGGCAGTGGCAGATACGCAGTATTTT. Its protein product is CAYGQGAVADTQYF.

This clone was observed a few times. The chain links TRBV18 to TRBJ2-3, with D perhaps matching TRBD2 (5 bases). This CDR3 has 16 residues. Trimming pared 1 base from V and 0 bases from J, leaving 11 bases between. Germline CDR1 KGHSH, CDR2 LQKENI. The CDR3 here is CASSPLAGTSTDTQYF. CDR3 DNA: TGTGCCAGCTCACCACTCGCGGGCACTAGCACAGATACGCAGTATTTT.

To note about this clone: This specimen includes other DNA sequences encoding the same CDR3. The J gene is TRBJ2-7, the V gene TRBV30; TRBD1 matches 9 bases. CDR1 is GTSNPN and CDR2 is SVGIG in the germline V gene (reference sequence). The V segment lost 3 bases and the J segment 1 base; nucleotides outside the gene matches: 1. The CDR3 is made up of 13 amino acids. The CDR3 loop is CAWRGQGSYEQYF. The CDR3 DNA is TGTGCCTGGAGAGGACAGGGGTCCTACGAGCAGTACTTC.

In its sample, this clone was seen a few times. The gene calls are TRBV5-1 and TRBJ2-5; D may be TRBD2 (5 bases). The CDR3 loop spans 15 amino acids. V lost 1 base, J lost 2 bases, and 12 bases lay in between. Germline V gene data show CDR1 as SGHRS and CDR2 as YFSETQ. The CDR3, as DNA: TGCGCCAGCAGCTTGCTAGCAGCAACGCAAGAGACCCAGTACTTC. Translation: CASSLLAATQETQYF. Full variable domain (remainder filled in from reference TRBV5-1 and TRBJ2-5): KAGVTQTPRYLIKTRGQQVTLSCSPISGHRSVSWYQQTPGQGLQFLFEYFSETQRNKGNFPGRFSGRQFSNSRSEMNVSTLELGDSALYLCASSLLAATQETQYFGPGTRLLVL.

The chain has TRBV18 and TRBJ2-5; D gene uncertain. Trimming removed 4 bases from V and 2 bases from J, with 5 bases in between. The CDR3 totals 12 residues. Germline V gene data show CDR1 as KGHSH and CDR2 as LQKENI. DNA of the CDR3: TGTGCCAGCTCACACTCGCAAGAGACCCAGTACTTC. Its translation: CASSHSQETQYF.

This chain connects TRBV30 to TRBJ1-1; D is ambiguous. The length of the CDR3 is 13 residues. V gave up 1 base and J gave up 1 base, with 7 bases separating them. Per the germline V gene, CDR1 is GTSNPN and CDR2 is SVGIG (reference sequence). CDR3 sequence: CAWSAQRNTEAFF. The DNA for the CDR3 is TGTGCCTGGAGTGCACAGAGGAACACTGAAGCTTTCTTT. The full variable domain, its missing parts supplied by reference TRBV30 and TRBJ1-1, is SQTIHQWPATLVQPVGSPLSLECTVEGTSNPNLYWYRQAAGRGLQLLFYSVGIGQISSEVPQNLSASRPQDRQFILSSKKLLLSDSGFYLCAWSAQRNTEAFFGQGTRLTVV.

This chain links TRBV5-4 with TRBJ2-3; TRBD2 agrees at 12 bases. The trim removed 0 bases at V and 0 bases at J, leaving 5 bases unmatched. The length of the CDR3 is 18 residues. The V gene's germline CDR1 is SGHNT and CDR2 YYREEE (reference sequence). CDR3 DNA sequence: TGTGCCAGCAGCTTGGGACTAGCGGGAGCCGTGAGCACAGATACGCAGTATTTT. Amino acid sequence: CASSLGLAGAVSTDTQYF.